The present T cell receptor beta chain was sequenced within a study of CD8+ T cells in alopecia areata. Regarding the study as a whole: Among patients, TCR sharing was less clear than in mice, a difference possibly due in part to HLA diversity in the patient population. Normal skin's resident alphabeta T cells are sequenced alongside lesional scalp T cells.

Turning to this clone: Its antigen is not identified. The listed TCRdb protein conflicts with the DNA translation at residue 9, and the protein shown is translated directly from the DNA. Gene names are mouse gene names. Coverage ceases 3 residues before the CDR3 finishes, and the germline J gene fills in the end.

RNA was isolated and reverse transcribed to cDNA, the sequencing template. Libraries were prepared by immunoSEQ multiplex PCR; TCRdb keeps only in-frame clonotypes and omits some of them. Recorded here are about 110,000 clones, none singletons. CDR1 and CDR2 (germline): FNHDT, SITEND (reference sequence). This CDR3 is built from 12 residues. The sequencing sample was made of lesional skin. The receptor was isolated from a C3H/HeJ mouse with alopecia areata. Mouse strain MHC haplotype: H2-k. The gene calls are TRBV19 and TRBJ1-6; 7 bases agree with TRBD1. TRBJ1-6 is recorded as an ORF, its role being uncertain. The CDR3 loop reads CASSRDSFPLYF. The sequenced CDR3 bases are TGTGCCAGCAGTCGGGACAGTTTCCCC.